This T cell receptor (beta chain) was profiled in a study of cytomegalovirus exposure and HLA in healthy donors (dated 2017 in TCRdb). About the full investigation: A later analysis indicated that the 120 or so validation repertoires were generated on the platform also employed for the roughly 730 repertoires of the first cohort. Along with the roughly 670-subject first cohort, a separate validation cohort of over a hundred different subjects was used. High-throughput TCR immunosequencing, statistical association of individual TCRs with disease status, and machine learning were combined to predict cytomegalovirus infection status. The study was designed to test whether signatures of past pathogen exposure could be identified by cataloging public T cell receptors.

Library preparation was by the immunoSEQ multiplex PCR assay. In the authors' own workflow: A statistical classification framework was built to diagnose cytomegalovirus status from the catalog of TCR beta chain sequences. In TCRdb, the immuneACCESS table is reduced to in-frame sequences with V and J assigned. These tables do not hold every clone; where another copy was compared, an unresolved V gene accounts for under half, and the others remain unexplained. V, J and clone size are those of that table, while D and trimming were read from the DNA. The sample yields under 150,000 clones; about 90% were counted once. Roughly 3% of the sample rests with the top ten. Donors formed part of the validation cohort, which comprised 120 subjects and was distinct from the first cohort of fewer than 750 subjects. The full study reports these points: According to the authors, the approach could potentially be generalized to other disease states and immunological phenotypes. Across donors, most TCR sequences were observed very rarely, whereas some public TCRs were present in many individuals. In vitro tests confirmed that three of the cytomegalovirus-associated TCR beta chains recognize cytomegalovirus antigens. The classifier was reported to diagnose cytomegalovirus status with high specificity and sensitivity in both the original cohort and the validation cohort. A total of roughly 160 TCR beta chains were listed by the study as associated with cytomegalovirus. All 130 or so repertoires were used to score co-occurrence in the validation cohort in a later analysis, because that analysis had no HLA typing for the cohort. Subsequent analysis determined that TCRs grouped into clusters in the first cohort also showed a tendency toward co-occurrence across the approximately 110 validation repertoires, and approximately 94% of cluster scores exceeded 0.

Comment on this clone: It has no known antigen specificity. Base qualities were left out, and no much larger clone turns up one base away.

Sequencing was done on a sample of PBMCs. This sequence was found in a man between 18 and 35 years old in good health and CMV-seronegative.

The CDR3 region: CATSSARTEYNEQFF. Here is the DNA: TGTGCCACCAGCAGTGCCCGGACAGAATACAATGAGCAGTTCTTC. The receptor chain draws on TRBV15 and TRBJ2-1; TRBD1 is perhaps the D gene, given 6 matching bases. Reading from cysteine to phenylalanine, the CDR3 counts 15 amino acids. Solely the CDR3 DNA is kept, with 45 bases framed from the first base. A distance of 13 bases separates the germline ends of V and J, which lose 3 bases and 4 bases respectively. The CDR1 and CDR2 encoded by the germline V gene (reference sequence) are LNHNV and YYDKDF.